This T cell receptor (beta chain) was sequenced during a study of CD8 T cells in Susac syndrome. CD8+ and CD4+ T cells circulating in blood were sequenced for TCR beta. Negative isolation was used for CD8+ and CD4+ T cells and FACS enrichment for TEMRA cells. Reverse transcription used roughly 0.5 to 1 ug RNA and random hexamers. Multiplex immunoSEQ PCR targeted 54 Vbeta and 13 Jbeta TCR beta segments. TCRdb reanalysed the immunoSEQ multiplex PCR reads using MiXCR and keeps one entry per CDR3 protein. In the table there are about 130,000 distinct CDR3 sequences, over 80% of which are singletons. The sequencing sample was made of CD8+ T cells from PBMCs. This TCR was sampled from a human donor with multiple sclerosis.

The CDR3 reads CATLSGAGSTDTQYF. The CDR3 nucleotides are TGTGCCACCCTCTCCGGCGCGGGGAGCACAGATACGCAGTATTTT. The chain uses TRBV27 and TRBJ2-3; tentatively, D is TRBD2 (6 bases). Trimming pared 10 bases from V and 0 bases from J, leaving 17 bases between. The CDR3 contains 15 residues. Per germline, CDR1 MNHEY and CDR2 SMNVEV (reference sequence).